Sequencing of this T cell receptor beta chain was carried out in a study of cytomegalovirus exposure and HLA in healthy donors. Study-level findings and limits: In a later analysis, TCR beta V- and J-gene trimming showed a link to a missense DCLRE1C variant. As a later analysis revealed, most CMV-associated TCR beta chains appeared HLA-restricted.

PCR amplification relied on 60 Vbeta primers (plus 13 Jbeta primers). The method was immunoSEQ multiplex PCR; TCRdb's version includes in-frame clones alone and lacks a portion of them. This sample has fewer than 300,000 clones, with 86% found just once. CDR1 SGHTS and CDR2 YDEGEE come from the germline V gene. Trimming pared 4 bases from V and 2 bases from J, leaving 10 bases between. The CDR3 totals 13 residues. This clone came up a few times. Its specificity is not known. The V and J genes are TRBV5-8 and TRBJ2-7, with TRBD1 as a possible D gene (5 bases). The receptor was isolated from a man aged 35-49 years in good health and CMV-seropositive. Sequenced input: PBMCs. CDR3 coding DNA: TGTGCCAGCAGCCCAGGGCCGACCTACGAGCAGTACTTC. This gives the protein CASSPGPTYEQYF.